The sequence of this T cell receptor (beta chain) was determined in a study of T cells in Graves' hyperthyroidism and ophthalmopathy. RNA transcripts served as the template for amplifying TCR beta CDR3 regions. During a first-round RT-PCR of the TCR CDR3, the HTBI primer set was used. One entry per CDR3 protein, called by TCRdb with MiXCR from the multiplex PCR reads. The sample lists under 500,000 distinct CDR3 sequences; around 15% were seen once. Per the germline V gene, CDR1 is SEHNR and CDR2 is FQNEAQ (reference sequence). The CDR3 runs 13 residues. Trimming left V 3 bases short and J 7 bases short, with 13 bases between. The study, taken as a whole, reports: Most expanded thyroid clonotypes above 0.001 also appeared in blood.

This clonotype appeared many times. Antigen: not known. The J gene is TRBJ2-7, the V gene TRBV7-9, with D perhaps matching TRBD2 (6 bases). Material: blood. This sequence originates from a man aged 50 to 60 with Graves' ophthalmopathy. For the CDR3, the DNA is TGTGCCAGCAGCTTGGGACTCTTTGGGGAGCAGTACTTC. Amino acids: CASSLGLFGEQYF.